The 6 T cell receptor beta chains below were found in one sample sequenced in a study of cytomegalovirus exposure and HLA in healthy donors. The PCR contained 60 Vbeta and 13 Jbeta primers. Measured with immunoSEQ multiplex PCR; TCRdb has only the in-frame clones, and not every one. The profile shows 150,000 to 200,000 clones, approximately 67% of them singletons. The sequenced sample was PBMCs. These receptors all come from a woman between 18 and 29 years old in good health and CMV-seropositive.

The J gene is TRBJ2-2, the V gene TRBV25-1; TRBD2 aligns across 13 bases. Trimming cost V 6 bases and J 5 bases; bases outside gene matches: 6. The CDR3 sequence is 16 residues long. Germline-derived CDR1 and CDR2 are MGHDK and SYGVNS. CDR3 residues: CASRPPGLAGTGELFF. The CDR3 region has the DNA TGTGCCAGCAGACCCCCGGGACTAGCGGGAACCGGGGAGCTGTTTTTT.

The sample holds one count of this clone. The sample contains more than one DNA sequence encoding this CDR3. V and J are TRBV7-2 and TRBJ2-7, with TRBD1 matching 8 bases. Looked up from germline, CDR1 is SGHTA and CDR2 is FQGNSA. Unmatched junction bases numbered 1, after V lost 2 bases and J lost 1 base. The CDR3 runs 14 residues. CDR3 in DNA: TGTGCCAGCAGCTTAACAGGGGGGTCCTACGAGCAGTACTTC. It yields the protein CASSLTGGSYEQYF.

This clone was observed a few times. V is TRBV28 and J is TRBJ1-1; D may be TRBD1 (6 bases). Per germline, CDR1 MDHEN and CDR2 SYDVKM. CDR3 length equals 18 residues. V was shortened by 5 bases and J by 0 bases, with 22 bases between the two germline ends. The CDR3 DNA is TGTGCCAGCAGTCTTTATCCAGGGGTCACCCGAATGAACACTGAAGCTTTCTTT. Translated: CASSLYPGVTRMNTEAFF.

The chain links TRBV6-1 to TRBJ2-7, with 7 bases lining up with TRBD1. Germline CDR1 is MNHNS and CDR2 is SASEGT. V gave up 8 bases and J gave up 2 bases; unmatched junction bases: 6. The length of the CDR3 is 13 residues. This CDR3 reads CASETGQTYEQYF. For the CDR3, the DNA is TGTGCCAGCGAGACAGGGCAAACCTACGAGCAGTACTTC.

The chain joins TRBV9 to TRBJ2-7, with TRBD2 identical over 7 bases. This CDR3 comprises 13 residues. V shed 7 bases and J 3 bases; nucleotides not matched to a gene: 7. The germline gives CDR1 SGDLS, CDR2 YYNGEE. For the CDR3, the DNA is TGTGCCAGCGGAGGGGCTAGCGGCTACGAGCAGTACTTC. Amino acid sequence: CASGGASGYEQYF.

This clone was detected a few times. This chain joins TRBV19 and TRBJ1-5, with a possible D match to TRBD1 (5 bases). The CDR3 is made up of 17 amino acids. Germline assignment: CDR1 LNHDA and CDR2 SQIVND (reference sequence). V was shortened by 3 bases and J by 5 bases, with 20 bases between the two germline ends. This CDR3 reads CASSILMIRERDQPQHF. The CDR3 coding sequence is TGTGCCAGTAGTATTCTCATGATCAGGGAGCGGGATCAGCCCCAGCATTTT.